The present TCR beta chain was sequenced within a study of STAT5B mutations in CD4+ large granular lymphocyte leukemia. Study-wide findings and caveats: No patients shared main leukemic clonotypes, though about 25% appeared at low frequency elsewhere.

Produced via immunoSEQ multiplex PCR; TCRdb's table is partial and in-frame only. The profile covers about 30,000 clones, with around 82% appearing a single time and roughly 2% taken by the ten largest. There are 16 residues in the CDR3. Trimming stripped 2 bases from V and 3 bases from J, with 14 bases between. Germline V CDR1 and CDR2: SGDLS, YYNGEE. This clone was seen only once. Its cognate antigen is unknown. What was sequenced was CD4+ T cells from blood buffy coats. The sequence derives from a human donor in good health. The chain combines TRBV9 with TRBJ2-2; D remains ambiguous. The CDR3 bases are TGTGCCAGCAGCGTTGAAGGAACGGTCTACACCGGGGAGCTGTTTTTT. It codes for CASSVEGTVYTGELFF.